A single sample gave rise to the 25 T cell receptor beta chains below, sequenced in a study of cytomegalovirus exposure and HLA in healthy donors. Use of 60 Vbeta and 13 Jbeta primers characterized the PCR. The table came from immunoSEQ multiplex PCR; TCRdb's copy has only in-frame clones and leaves some out. This sample yields about 160,000 clones, of which approximately 85% are seen a single time; approximately 12% belongs to the top ten. What was sequenced was PBMCs. All receptors derive from a middle-aged man in good health and CMV-seropositive.

The chain employs TRBV6-1 and TRBJ1-1; D remains unclear. Germline V CDR1 and CDR2: MNHNS, SASEGT. This CDR3 has 13 residues. V gave up 4 bases and J gave up 3 bases, with 9 bases separating them. The DNA for the CDR3 is TGTGCCAGCAGTGGACGGGAGCACACTGAAGCTTTCTTT. This encodes CASSGREHTEAFF.

The genes are TRBV4-1 and TRBJ2-2; 14 positions agree with TRBD2. The CDR3 length is 22 residues. V lost 1 base to trimming and J lost 0 bases; unmatched junction nucleotides: 13. Germline CDR1 is MGHRA and CDR2 is YSYEKL. The CDR3 region has the DNA TGCGCCAGCAGCCAAGTCCTTCTCGGGACTAGCGGGGGCAGGGCGAACACCGGGGAGCTGTTTTTT. Translated, it gives CASSQVLLGTSGGRANTGELFF.

V gene TRBV30 combines with J gene TRBJ2-1, with TRBD1 matching over 7 bases. This CDR3 spans 14 amino acids. From germline, CDR1 is GTSNPN and CDR2 SVGIG (reference sequence). Trimming took 3 bases from V and 4 from J; bases not matched to a gene: 6. CDR3 region: CAWRPRTGYNEQFF. CDR3 DNA: TGTGCCTGGAGGCCTCGGACAGGTTACAATGAGCAGTTCTTC. The whole variable domain, filled in from reference TRBV30 and TRBJ2-1, reads SQTIHQWPATLVQPVGSPLSLECTVEGTSNPNLYWYRQAAGRGLQLLFYSVGIGQISSEVPQNLSASRPQDRQFILSSKKLLLSDSGFYLCAWRPRTGYNEQFFGPGTRLTVL.

The chain uses TRBV2 and TRBJ2-1; 9 nucleotides agree with TRBD2. The trim removed 7 bases at V and 10 bases at J, leaving 11 bases unmatched. CDR1 is SNHLY and CDR2 is FYNNEI in the germline V gene. This CDR3 has 14 amino acids. CDR3 sequence reads: CASTPSGVGGEQFF. The CDR3 bases are TGTGCCAGCACCCCTAGCGGGGTGGGGGGAGAGCAGTTCTTC.

The chain recombines TRBV18 with TRBJ2-5; D possibly corresponds to TRBD2 (5 bases). CDR1 and CDR2 from the germline V gene are KGHSH and LQKENI. Trimming left V 4 bases short and J 5 bases short, with 17 bases between. The CDR3 extends over 15 amino acids. DNA for the CDR3: TGTGCCAGCTCACACAAGCGGACCGATCCGGAGACCCAGTACTTC. This sequence encodes CASSHKRTDPETQYF. Full variable domain (remainder filled in from reference TRBV18 and TRBJ2-5): NAGVMQNPRHLVRRRGQEARLRCSPMKGHSHVYWYRQLPEEGLKFMVYLQKENIIDESGMPKERFSAEFPKEGPSILRIQQVVRGDSAAYFCASSHKRTDPETQYFGPGTRLLVL.

The chain is built from TRBV9 and TRBJ2-5; 7 bases map to TRBD1. CDR3 length: 16 residues. With V trimmed by 4 bases and J by 2 bases, 11 bases remained unmatched. The germline V gene has CDR1 SGDLS and CDR2 YYNGEE. CDR3 residues: CASSPPLMGQQETQYF. CDR3 coding DNA: TGTGCCAGCAGCCCTCCATTGATGGGACAGCAAGAGACCCAGTACTTC.

The genes are TRBV7-4 and TRBJ2-5; 9 bases line up with TRBD2. The assigned J gene may be wrong: the sequence end matches TRBJ2-7 better. The CDR3 length is 15 residues. Per germline, CDR1 SGHVT and CDR2 SQSDAQ. Here the CDR3 reads CASGGGRAQTYEQYF. The DNA for the CDR3 is TGTGCCAGCGGGGGCGGGAGGGCCCAGACCTACGAGCAGTACTTC.

This chain uses TRBV27 with TRBJ2-2; 7 bases map to TRBD1. Losses at the gene ends were 2 bases for V and 6 bases for J; bases not matched to a gene: 15. Per germline, CDR1 MNHEY and CDR2 SMNVEV (reference sequence). The CDR3 extends over 18 amino acids. CDR3 coding DNA: TGTGCCAGCAGTTTACGGCCCGCCCTCAACAGGGGAGCCGGGGAGCTGTTTTTT. Translating gives CASSLRPALNRGAGELFF.

This clone was detected a few times. The gene calls are TRBV9 and TRBJ2-2, with 8 bases identical to TRBD2. V lost 1 base and J lost 4; bases outside the gene matches: 9. From germline, CDR1 is SGDLS and CDR2 YYNGEE. This CDR3 comprises 17 residues. The CDR3 DNA reads TGTGCCAGCAGCGTATCCGGGGGGACTAGACTCACCGGGGAGCTGTTTTTT. Protein: CASSVSGGTRLTGELFF.

The gene calls are TRBV7-9 and TRBJ1-4; no definite D call. The germline V gene has CDR1 SEHNR and CDR2 FQNEAQ (reference sequence). V shed 2 bases and J shed 8 bases, with 18 bases lying between them. The CDR3 covers 16 residues. The CDR3 sequence: CASSLFPSSSREKLFF. The DNA for the CDR3 is TGTGCCAGCAGCTTATTTCCATCCAGCTCGCGGGAAAAACTGTTTTTT.

The V call is TRBV10-3, the J call TRBJ2-7; 10 bases map to TRBD2. With 6 bases clipped from V and 5 bases from J, the junction kept 7 bases outside the gene matches. The CDR3 length is 14 residues. CDR1 and CDR2 (germline): ENHRY, SYGVKD. The CDR3 sequence is CAISPSGGADEQYF. CDR3 sequence (DNA): TGTGCCATCAGCCCGAGCGGGGGGGCTGACGAGCAGTACTTC.

The chain employs TRBV11-2 and TRBJ2-5; no clear D. The V gene lost 7 bases and the J gene lost 5 bases, with 11 bases spanning the gap. Germline CDR1 reads SGHAT; CDR2 reads FQNNGV. The CDR3 contains 12 residues. This CDR3 reads CASNQVAETQYF. The CDR3 coding sequence is TGTGCCAGCAACCAGGTGGCGGAGACCCAGTACTTC.

The chain joins TRBV30 to TRBJ2-2; 7 bases are shared with TRBD2. The CDR3 is made up of 13 amino acids. The germline CDR1 and CDR2 sequences are GTSNPN and SVGIG (reference sequence). With 0 bases clipped from V and 6 bases from J, the junction kept 1 base outside the gene matches. The CDR3 DNA reads TGTGCCTGGAGTGTACGGGGGGCCGGGGAGCTGTTTTTT. The encoded protein is CAWSVRGAGELFF.

This clone showed up just a few times. The V and J genes are TRBV10-3 and TRBJ2-7, with a weak D call TRBD1 (8 bases). CDR3 length equals 15 residues. V shed 10 bases and J shed 2 bases, with 21 bases lying between them. CDR1 is ENHRY, CDR2 SYGVKD, per germline. CDR3 sequence (DNA): TGTGCCAGCAATAACAGGGGGGGGTTGCCCTACGAGCAGTACTTC. The encoded protein is CASNNRGGLPYEQYF.

This clone was counted only a few times. V usage is TRBV7-2 and J usage is TRBJ2-7; TRBD2 aligns across 11 bases. Per germline, CDR1 SGHTA and CDR2 FQGNSA. Trimming removed 5 bases from V and 7 bases from J; junction bases left unmatched: 13. The CDR3 covers 16 residues. CDR3 DNA: TGTGCCAGCAGCCCCCAGATAGCGGGAGGGCCTAGGGAGCAGTACTTC. Protein: CASSPQIAGGPREQYF.

J is TRBJ2-2 and V is TRBV7-6; 9 bases are a match to TRBD2. The junction had 9 bases not matched to a gene; V was cut back by 1 base and J by 0 bases. The CDR3 consists of 19 residues. Germline assignment: CDR1 SGHVS and CDR2 FNYEAQ. This chain's CDR3 is CASSLVRASGTTNTGELFF. The CDR3 DNA sequence: TGTGCCAGCAGCTTAGTCAGGGCTAGCGGGACAACGAACACCGGGGAGCTGTTTTTT. Full variable domain (rest looked up from reference TRBV7-6 and TRBJ2-2): GAGVSQSPRYKVTKRGQDVALRCDPISGHVSLYWYRQALGQGPEFLTYFNYEAQQDKSGLPNDRFSAERPEGSISTLTIQRTEQRDSAMYRCASSLVRASGTTNTGELFFGEGSRLTVL.

The chain couples TRBV2 to TRBJ2-7, with 7 bases fitting TRBD1. The germline gives CDR1 SNHLY, CDR2 FYNNEI. The CDR3 covers 14 residues. Trimming removed 7 bases from V and 4 bases from J; junction bases left unmatched: 10. CDR3 region: CASTKWDSRYEQYF. As DNA, the CDR3 is TGTGCCAGCACTAAATGGGACAGTAGATACGAGCAGTACTTC.

This clone occurred a few times. The chain employs TRBV2 and TRBJ2-7, with TRBD1 matching 7 bases. With 2 bases clipped from V and 3 bases from J, the junction kept 7 bases outside the gene matches. The length of the CDR3 is 15 residues. In germline, CDR1 is SNHLY, CDR2 FYNNEI. DNA for the CDR3: TGTGCCAGCAGTGAAATTCCAGGGGGAAACTACGAGCAGTACTTC. Translating it yields CASSEIPGGNYEQYF.

This chain links TRBV28 with TRBJ2-5, with 11 bases matching TRBD2. Germline CDR1 and CDR2: MDHEN and SYDVKM. Losses at the gene ends were 0 bases for V and 1 base for J; bases not matched to a gene: 4. This CDR3 contains 17 residues. In DNA, the CDR3 is TGTGCCAGCAGTTTATGGGGACTAGCGGAGACCCAAGAGACCCAGTACTTC. Amino acids: CASSLWGLAETQETQYF.

The chain combines TRBV5-6 with TRBJ1-6; TRBD1 aligns across 10 bases. The CDR3 length is 15 residues. The J segment lost 8 bases and the V segment lost 3 bases, leaving 5 bases of the junction unmatched. Germline V gives CDR1 SGHDT, CDR2 YYEEEE. CDR3 amino acids: CASSWDRGRYSPLHF. Written as DNA, the CDR3 is TGTGCCAGCAGCTGGGACAGGGGAAGGTATTCACCCCTCCACTTT. The whole variable domain, remainder taken from reference TRBV5-6 and TRBJ1-6, is DAGVTQSPTHLIKTRGQQVTLRCSPKSGHDTVSWYQQALGQGPQFIFQYYEEEERQRGNFPDRFSGHQFPNYSSELNVNALLLGDSALYLCASSWDRGRYSPLHFGNGTRLTVT.

The rearrangement links TRBV29-1 to TRBJ1-4; D not certain. Deletions cut 1 base from V and 12 bases from J, with 12 bases between. Per germline, CDR1 SQVTM and CDR2 ANQGSEA. This CDR3 is built from 12 residues. The CDR3 sequence is CSVEGRAQELFF. As DNA, the CDR3 is TGCAGCGTTGAAGGGAGGGCTCAGGAACTGTTTTTT.

The chain uses TRBV5-6 and TRBJ1-5; 9 bases agree with TRBD1. Germline V gene sequence: CDR1 SGHDT, CDR2 YYEEEE. With V trimmed by 4 bases and J by 6 bases, 5 bases remained unmatched. CDR3 size: 14 residues. CDR3 sequence reads: CASSTGTGFQPQHF. CDR3 sequence (DNA): TGTGCCAGCAGCACCGGGACAGGGTTTCAGCCCCAGCATTTT.

The chain joins TRBV29-1 to TRBJ2-7; tentatively, D is TRBD2 (6 bases). Trimming took 7 bases from V and 6 from J, leaving 22 bases between them. There are 14 residues in the CDR3. CDR1 and CDR2 (germline): SQVTM, ANQGSEA. The CDR3 coding sequence is TGCAGCGCCGGGGCCGGGGGTCTTGTCGGCGAGCAGTACTTC. It codes for CSAGAGGLVGEQYF.

In its sample, this clone was seen a few times. V is TRBV7-2 and J is TRBJ2-7, with 7 bases fitting TRBD2. The germline gives CDR1 SGHTA, CDR2 FQGNSA. Losses at the gene ends were 5 bases for V and 7 bases for J; bases not matched to a gene: 14. The CDR3 runs to 15 residues. CDR3 nucleotides: TGTGCCAGCAGCCCGCCCGGGCTAGCGGAAGGGGAGCAGTACTTC. The encoded protein is CASSPPGLAEGEQYF.

The rearrangement uses TRBV28 and TRBJ1-5; 8 nucleotides agree with TRBD1. The germline CDR1 and CDR2 sequences are MDHEN and SYDVKM. The CDR3 covers 12 residues. J lost 11 bases, V lost 5 bases, and 5 bases had no gene match. CDR3 loop: CASSQGAEAQHF. CDR3 coding DNA: TGTGCCAGCAGTCAGGGGGCAGAGGCCCAGCATTTT.